This T cell receptor beta chain was documented in a study of cytomegalovirus exposure and HLA in healthy donors. Study overall: From HLA-typed donors, an early data release held around 85 million unique TCRs. Genotyping showed 81% of approximately 430 donors falling in the Caucasian-associated ancestry cluster. Study results and caveats: A later analysis found that most CMV-associated TCR beta chains appeared HLA-restricted.

Germline CDR1 is MNHEY and CDR2 is SMNVEV (reference sequence). The CDR3 contains 17 residues. Unmatched junction bases numbered 11, after V lost 5 bases and J lost 3 bases. On this clone itself: Its matching antigen is unknown.

Use of 60 Vbeta and 13 Jbeta primers characterized the PCR. This table comes from immunoSEQ multiplex PCR, and its TCRdb copy is limited to in-frame clones, with some not included. The table records 100,000 to 150,000 clones, roughly 74% of them present only once. The TCR sequence derives from a woman in her fifties or sixties in good health and CMV-seropositive. Sequenced sample: PBMCs. J is TRBJ1-5 and V is TRBV27; 9 bases are a match to TRBD1. The CDR3 region is CASSLNRGPSHNQPQHF. The CDR3, as DNA: TGTGCCAGCAGTCTAAACAGGGGGCCAAGCCACAATCAGCCCCAGCATTTT.